The next 8 T cell receptor beta chains were all read from a single sample in a study of tumor-infiltrating lymphocytes in oesophageal squamous cell carcinoma (dated by TCRdb to the mid-2010s). The library was produced with PCR. TCRdb records Illumina HiSeq 2000 as the sequencer. Using fastp at Q25 and MiXCR, TCRdb reprocessed the public reads and kept productive beta chains. Duplicate CDR3 protein sequences are folded into a single record with the most common DNA and genes. The sample profile shows just under 20,000 distinct CDR3 sequences; roughly 41% of them were found once. About 14% of the sample is taken by the ten largest. Sequencing was done on a sample of normal esophageal tissue next to the tumor. These receptor sequences come from a male donor with esophageal squamous cell carcinoma.

This clonotype was seen just once. The CDR3 bases are TGTGCCAGCAGCTTAGCAAATCAGGGGTGGGAGACCCAGTACTTC. Translation gives CASSLANQGWETQYF. The chain links TRBV11-3 to TRBJ2-4; D possibly corresponds to TRBD1 (6 bases). The end of the DNA fits TRBJ2-5 better, so the J call may be wrong. Germline-derived CDR1 and CDR2 are SGHNT and YENEEA. The CDR3 has 15 residues.

V and J are TRBV7-3 and TRBJ2-7; a weak D match, TRBD2 (6 bases). The J call may not be correct, given that the DNA end is closer to TRBJ2-5. The CDR3 contains 15 residues. Germline lookup yields CDR1 SGHTA and CDR2 FQGTGA. In DNA form, the CDR3 reads TGTGCCAGCAGCTTAACGGGCGGGGAGGTGGAGACCCAGTACTTC. This gives the protein CASSLTGGEVETQYF.

The J gene is TRBJ1-5, the V gene TRBV5-1; TRBD1 agrees at 8 bases. Germline lookup yields CDR1 SGHRS and CDR2 YFSETQ. This CDR3 spans 14 amino acids. The V and J ends lost 5 bases and 2 bases, in that order; junction bases with no gene match: 3. CDR3 nucleotide sequence: TGCGCCAGCAGGCCGGACAGGGGCAATCAGCCCCAGCATTTT. Its translation is CASRPDRGNQPQHF.

This chain connects TRBV7-6 to TRBJ2-5; no clear D gene. Gene TRBJ2-7 matches the end of the DNA better, so the J call may be wrong. The CDR3 covers 13 residues. The germline CDR1 and CDR2 sequences are SGHVS and FNYEAQ. CDR3 sequence: CASSLNVAYEQYF. The DNA for the CDR3 is TGTGCCAGCAGCTTAAATGTGGCCTACGAGCAGTACTTC.

Judged by abundance, this clonotype is medium-sized. The chain couples TRBV2 to TRBJ2-5; TRBD2 matches 12 bases. Trimming removed 2 bases from V and 5 bases from J; junction bases left unmatched: 9. Germline V gene sequence: CDR1 SNHLY, CDR2 FYNNEI. The CDR3 is 17 amino acids. The CDR3 coding sequence is TGTGCCAGCAGTGAATCTGGCCGGACTAGCGGGAAGGAGACCCAGTACTTC. It yields the protein CASSESGRTSGKETQYF.

This clonotype was found many times. The V call is TRBV10-2, the J call TRBJ2-7; TRBD1 aligns across 11 bases. CDR3 length: 16 residues. CDR1 WSHSY and CDR2 SAAADI come from the germline V gene. The trim removed 6 bases at V and 4 bases at J, leaving 11 bases unmatched. CDR3 amino acids: CASSPMDRGPDYEQYF. The CDR3 bases are TGCGCCAGCAGCCCGATGGACAGGGGGCCCGATTACGAGCAGTACTTC.

This clonotype was recorded a few times. The chain is built from TRBV6-6 and TRBJ1-1; perhaps TRBD1 as D (6 bases). The germline V gene has CDR1 MNHNY and CDR2 SVGAGI (reference sequence). The CDR3 spans 14 residues. The ends were cut back, 0 bases at V and 8 bases at J, with 13 bases in the middle. CDR3 in amino acids: CASSYSTGGHEAFF. The CDR3 DNA reads as TGTGCCAGCAGTTACTCGACGGGGGGCCACGAAGCTTTCTTT.

This chain joins TRBV3-1 and TRBJ2-4; D possibly corresponds to TRBD1 (6 bases). The J call may be incorrect, as the DNA end agrees better with TRBJ2-7. CDR3 size: 17 residues. Germline V CDR1 and CDR2: LGHDT, YNNKEL (reference sequence). CDR3 in amino acids: CASSQEIPRQVPYEQYF. CDR3 nucleotide sequence: TGTGCCAGCAGCCAAGAAATCCCCAGACAGGTACCCTACGAGCAGTACTTC.